This TCR beta chain was obtained from a study of T cells after posttransplantation cyclophosphamide. Study results and limitations: Recipient CMV seropositivity and CMV reactivation strongly tracked TRB clonality. Blood and skin or GI T cell repertoires showed limited TRB overlap.

As concerns this clone: The antigen is unknown.

CDR1 and CDR2 from the germline V gene are SGHTA and FQGNSA. V was cut by 2 bases and J by 7 bases, with 9 bases left in between. The CDR3 sequence is 13 residues long. Method: immunoSEQ multiplex PCR; TCRdb's copy keeps in-frame clones and lacks some. The data hold some 700 clones, with approximately 84% observed a single time. The TCR originated in a man aged 50 or older. Sequencing was done on a sample of gut tissue. The chain recombines TRBV7-2 with TRBJ1-5; D not certain. The CDR3, as DNA: TGTGCCAGCAGCTTATCTGAGTACCAGCCCCAGCATTTT. This translates into CASSLSEYQPQHF. The variable domain in full, completed from reference TRBV7-2 and TRBJ1-5, reads GAGVSQSPSNKVTEKGKDVELRCDPISGHTALYWYRQSLGQGLEFLIYFQGNSAPDKSGLPSDRFSAERTGGSVSTLTIQRTQQEDSAVYLCASSLSEYQPQHFGDGTRLSIL.